This T cell receptor beta chain was sequenced for a study of blood T cell repertoires in COVID-19. On the study more broadly: T cells, B-cell-depleted T cells, or PBMCs supplied cDNA or gDNA.

Repertoires were generated with immunoSEQ multiplex PCR, while TCRdb's copy carries only in-frame clones and drops some. The sample includes roughly 230,000 clones, approximately 80% of them seen just once. CDR1 and CDR2 from the germline V gene are SGDLS and YYNGEE. Germline trimming cut 3 bases from V and 5 bases from J; bases unmatched to any gene: 2. CDR3 length: 15 amino acids. The chain carries TRBV9 and TRBJ2-5; TRBD2 matches 15 bases. The receptor comes from an older woman with active or convalescent COVID-19. Specimen: peripheral blood. For the CDR3, the DNA is TGTGCCAGCAGCGCTGGGACTAGCGGGAGGGAGACCCAGTACTTC. It yields the protein CASSAGTSGRETQYF.